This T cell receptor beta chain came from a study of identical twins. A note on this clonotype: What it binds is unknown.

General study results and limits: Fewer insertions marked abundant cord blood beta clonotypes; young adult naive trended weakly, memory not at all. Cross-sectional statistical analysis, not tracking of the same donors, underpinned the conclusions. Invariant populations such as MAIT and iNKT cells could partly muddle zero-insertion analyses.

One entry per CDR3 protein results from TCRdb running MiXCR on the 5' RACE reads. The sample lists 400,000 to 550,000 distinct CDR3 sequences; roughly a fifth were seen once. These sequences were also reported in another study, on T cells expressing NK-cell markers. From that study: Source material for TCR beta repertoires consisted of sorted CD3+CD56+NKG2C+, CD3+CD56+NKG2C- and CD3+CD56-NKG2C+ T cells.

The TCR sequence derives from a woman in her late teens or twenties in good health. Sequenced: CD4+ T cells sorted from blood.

This CDR3 is CASSYSGTNSYGYTF. Here the CDR3 DNA reads TGTGCCAGCAGTTACTCCGGGACAAACAGCTATGGCTACACCTTC. J is TRBJ1-2 and V is TRBV6-5, with D possibly TRBD1 on 6 matching bases. The germline V and J ends were trimmed by 0 bases and 4 bases, with 12 bases remaining between them. The CDR3 is made up of 15 amino acids. Germline CDR1 MNHEY, CDR2 SVGAGI.